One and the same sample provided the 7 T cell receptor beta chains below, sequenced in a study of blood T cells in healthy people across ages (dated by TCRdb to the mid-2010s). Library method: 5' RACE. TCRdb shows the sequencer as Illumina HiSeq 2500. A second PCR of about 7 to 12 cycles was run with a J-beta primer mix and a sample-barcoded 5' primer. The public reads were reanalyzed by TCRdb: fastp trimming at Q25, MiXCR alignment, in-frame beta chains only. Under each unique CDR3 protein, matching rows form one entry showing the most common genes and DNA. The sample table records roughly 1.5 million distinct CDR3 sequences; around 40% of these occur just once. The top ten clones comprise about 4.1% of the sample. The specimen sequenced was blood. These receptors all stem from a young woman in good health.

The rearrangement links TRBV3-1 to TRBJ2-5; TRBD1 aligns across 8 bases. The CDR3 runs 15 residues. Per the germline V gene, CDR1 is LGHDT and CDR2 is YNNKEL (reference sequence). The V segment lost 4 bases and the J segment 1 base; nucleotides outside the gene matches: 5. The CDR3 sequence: CASSPRTGSQETQYF. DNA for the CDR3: TGTGCCAGCAGCCCCCGGACAGGGTCCCAAGAGACCCAGTACTTC.

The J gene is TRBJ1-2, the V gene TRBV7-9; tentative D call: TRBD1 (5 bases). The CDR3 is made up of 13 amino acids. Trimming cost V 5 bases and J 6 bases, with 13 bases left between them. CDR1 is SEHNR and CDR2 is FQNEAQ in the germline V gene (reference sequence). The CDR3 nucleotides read TGTGCCAGCAGCGTGGGGGGGGGAAATGGCTACACCTTC. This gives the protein CASSVGGGNGYTF.

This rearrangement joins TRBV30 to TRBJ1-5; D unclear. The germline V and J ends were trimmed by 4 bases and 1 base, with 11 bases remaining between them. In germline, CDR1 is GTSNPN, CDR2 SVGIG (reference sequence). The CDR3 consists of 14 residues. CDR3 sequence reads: CAWNTAGSNQPQHF. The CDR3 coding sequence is TGTGCCTGGAATACGGCGGGGAGCAATCAGCCCCAGCATTTT.

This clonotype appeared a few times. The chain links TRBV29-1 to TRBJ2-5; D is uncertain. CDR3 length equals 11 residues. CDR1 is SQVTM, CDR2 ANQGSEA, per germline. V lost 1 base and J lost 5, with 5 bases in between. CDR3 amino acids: CSVEGGETQYF. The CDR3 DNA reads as TGCAGCGTTGAAGGGGGTGAGACCCAGTACTTC.

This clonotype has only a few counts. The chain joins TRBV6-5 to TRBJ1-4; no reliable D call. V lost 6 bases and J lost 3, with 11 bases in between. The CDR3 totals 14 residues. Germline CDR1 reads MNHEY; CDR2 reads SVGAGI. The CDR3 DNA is TGTGCCAGCAGGTACACGGGAGCTAATGAAAAACTGTTTTTT. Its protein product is CASRYTGANEKLFF.

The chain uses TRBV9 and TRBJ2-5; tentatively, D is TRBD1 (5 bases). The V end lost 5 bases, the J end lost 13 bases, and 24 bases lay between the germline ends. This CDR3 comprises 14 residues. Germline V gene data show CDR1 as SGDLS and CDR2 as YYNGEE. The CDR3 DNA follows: TGTGCCAGCAGTGCTATCGATGATGATCCCGACAGGTACTTC. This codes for CASSAIDDDPDRYF.

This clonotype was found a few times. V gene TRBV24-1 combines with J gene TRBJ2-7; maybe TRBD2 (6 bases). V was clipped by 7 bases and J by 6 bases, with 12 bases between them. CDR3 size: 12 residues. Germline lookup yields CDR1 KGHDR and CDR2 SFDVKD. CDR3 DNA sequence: TGTGCCACCAGCGATCAGGGAGGCGAGCAGTACTTC. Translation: CATSDQGGEQYF.